This T cell receptor (beta chain) was identified during a study of blood T cell repertoires in COVID-19. About the study: Sources were T cells, B-cell-depleted T cells, or PBMCs; the material itself was cDNA or gDNA.

Germline V gene data show CDR1 as MNHEY and CDR2 as SVGAGI. The germline V and J ends were trimmed by 8 bases and 1 base, with 18 bases remaining between them. The CDR3 consists of 15 residues. Original methodology: Amplifying reference gene primers gave estimates of nucleated cell counts. The repertoire was sequenced with immunoSEQ multiplex PCR; TCRdb's copy has only in-frame clones and lacks some. V, J and clone size derive from that table, while D and trimming were established from the DNA sequence. The sample lists some 260,000 clones, over 75% seen once, with more than 8.5% in the top ten. The chain joins TRBV6-5 to TRBJ2-7, with D possibly TRBD1 on 6 matching bases. Sequencing was performed on peripheral blood. The sequence came from a woman aged 70-85 years with COVID-19, enrolled during active disease. This CDR3 is CASGPTGPLSYEQYF. CDR3 in DNA: TGTGCCAGCGGGCCGACAGGCCCTTTATCCTACGAGCAGTACTTC.